This TCR beta chain was recovered during a study of T cells in women clearing cervical HPV infection. Across the study: Cases: HPV16-related CIN3 or worse on histology, a couple of invasive cancers.

Genomic DNA, averaging about 1,200 ng per sample, yielded TCR beta CDR3 via immunoSEQ. The protocol was immunoSEQ multiplex PCR, while the TCRdb copy is restricted to in-frame clones and leaves out a portion. This repertoire comprises more than 30,000 clones; its ten largest clones make up less than 2%. Points on this clone: The read stops 3 residues short of the end of the CDR3; the missing end is completed from the germline J gene.

V lost 0 bases to trimming and J lost 0 bases; unmatched junction nucleotides: 2. Germline CDR1 is SGHTA and CDR2 is FQGTGA. The CDR3 sequence is 16 residues long. The TCR was taken from a woman aged 18 to 75 with a cervical HPV16 infection that either progressed to CIN3+ or cleared (not recorded which). Input material: blood buffy coat. The rearrangement links TRBV7-3 to TRBJ2-1, with 7 bases lining up with TRBD2. The CDR3 sequence: CASSLTAGLSYNEQFF. Incomplete CDR3 DNA: TGTGCCAGCAGCTTAACAGCGGGGCTCTCCTACAATGAG.